The clone carrying this T cell receptor beta chain occurred a few times. Its specificity is unknown. The data were obtained in a study of identical twins. Findings and caveats of the study: Insertions ran lower in abundant cord blood beta clonotypes, though not in memory repertoires. Models, which agreed with sharing between unrelated individuals, nonetheless underestimated the out-of-frame TCR alpha sharing seen in monozygotic twins.

TCRdb ran MiXCR on the 5' RACE reads and lists one entry per CDR3 protein. The sample records roughly 230,000 distinct CDR3 sequences, around 8.8% being singletons. The CDR3 sequence is 11 residues long. V gave up 8 bases and J gave up 4 bases, with 8 bases separating them. Germline-derived CDR1 and CDR2 are SEHNR and FQNEAQ (reference sequence). The same data also went into a second study, on yellow fever vaccine responses in identical twins.

The origin of this receptor is a woman between 18 and 29 years old in good health. Sequenced material: CD8+ T cells sorted from blood. The rearrangement uses TRBV7-9 and TRBJ1-2, with D hard to call. The CDR3 is CASDGSYGYTF. The CDR3 nucleotides are TGTGCCAGCGATGGCAGCTATGGCTACACCTTC.